These T cell receptor beta chains were read from a single sample in a study of cytomegalovirus exposure and HLA in healthy donors. Assay: immunoSEQ multiplex PCR; the TCRdb copy retains only in-frame clones and omits some. The top ten clones hold roughly 2.5% of a sample with roughly 120,000 clones, 82% of them seen once. Input material: PBMCs. Every receptor here comes from a woman younger than 30 in good health and CMV-seronegative. The CDR3 runs from the conserved cysteine through the conserved F or W.

TRBV19	TRBJ1-1	CASSIGGGVEEAFF
TRBV6-1	TRBJ1-1	CASSAGQGTEAFF
TRBV9	TRBJ2-5	CASSPAGTLKTQYF
TRBV28	TRBJ1-2	CASSLLHRTYGYTF
TRBV29-1	TRBJ2-6	CSVEGDSSSGANVLTF
TRBV7-2	TRBJ2-3	CASSLKGGFTDTQYF
TRBV5-4	TRBJ2-1	CASSPLGGNEQFF
TRBV10-3	TRBJ2-5	CAISPGQGKGETQYF
TRBV7-2	TRBJ1-3	CASSLYGGNTIYF
TRBV27	TRBJ2-2	CAPGAGRPGELFF
TRBV13	TRBJ2-3	CASTSLEATQYF
TRBV27	TRBJ1-4	CASSSESGGGANEKLFF
TRBV7-4	TRBJ2-5	CASSEAGTGVCGTAETQYF
TRBV6-5	TRBJ1-3	CASSLRRAGNTIYF
TRBV7-2	TRBJ2-2	CASSSQPRGHTGELFF
TRBV14	TRBJ1-1	CASSQDQTGTEAFF
TRBV4-1	TRBJ2-5	CASSPSGRETQYF
TRBV4-1	TRBJ2-7	CASSQNMGLVLEQYF
TRBV19	TRBJ1-2	CAVSGTPNYGYTF
TRBV7-6	TRBJ2-1	CASRLGTERNEQFF
TRBV7-9	TRBJ1-1	CASSSNSGREVNTEAFF
TRBV19	TRBJ1-4	CASSMAWAEKLFF
TRBV6-5	TRBJ2-2	CASSYSRVGTGELFF
TRBV6-1	TRBJ1-1	CASSFTTEPYTEAFF
TRBV27	TRBJ2-6	CASSWDSIPGANVLTF
TRBV9	TRBJ2-1	CASSVDGGLSYNEQFF
TRBV4-2	TRBJ2-2	CASSQDRWQLARRLERTGELFF
TRBV7-8	TRBJ1-5	CASSSQANNQPQHF
TRBV14	TRBJ2-2	CASSHRGRTTPNTGELFF
TRBV7-9	TRBJ1-4	CASSLSDLATNEKLFF
TRBV5-1	TRBJ1-1	CASSLEGSPMKPETEAFF
TRBV5-4	TRBJ1-2	CAYDRGASNYGYTF
TRBV6-5	TRBJ1-5	CASSSSGQGVNQPQHF
TRBV11-2	TRBJ2-1	CASSLGRGRSYNEQFF
TRBV10-3	TRBJ2-5	CAISDPGLALQETQYF
TRBV7-2	TRBJ1-2	CASSSADGTSYGYTF
TRBV19	TRBJ1-5	CASSIRGDRTQPQHF
TRBV28	TRBJ2-3	CASSFLATTDTQYF
TRBV5-6	TRBJ1-1	CASSSTTGEKSEAFF
TRBV27	TRBJ1-1	CASTPTGGVTEAFF
TRBV11-2	TRBJ1-3	CASSPRGAGGPSSGNTIYF
TRBV10-2	TRBJ2-1	CASSESENEQFF